This T cell receptor beta chain originates from a study of T cell responses to AZD1222 COVID-19 vaccine. Study-wide context: Second doses that came at about 4 or about 12 weeks were put together. Study outcomes and limitations: Two AZD1222 administrations were followed by greater Spike-specific TCR breadth and depth. Clonal diversity was possibly underestimated, and the donors were mostly white British, with more females.

Note on this clone: The antigen remains unidentified.

Sequencing was performed with immunoSEQ multiplex PCR; in TCRdb, only in-frame clones are kept and a portion is missing. The profile shows 100,000 or so clones, around 90% of them singletons. This TCR was recovered from an adult in good health. The specimen was peripheral blood, collected on day 0 of AZD1222 vaccination.

The CDR3 DNA follows: TGTGCCAGCTCCCGAGGGACTGGCTATGGCTACACCTTC. Residues: CASSRGTGYGYTF. J is TRBJ1-2 and V is TRBV18; maybe TRBD1 (5 bases). Trimming left V 6 bases short and J 4 bases short, with 12 bases between. The germline gives CDR1 KGHSH, CDR2 LQKENI. This CDR3 is built from 13 residues.